Included here is one T cell receptor (beta chain) sequence, with context. Documented time point: neoterminal ileum biopsy at postoperative endoscopy, about 6 months after surgery. CDR3 length: 15 residues. CDR1 is SQVTM and CDR2 is ANQGSEA in the germline V gene. V shed 4 bases and J shed 2 bases, with 16 bases lying between them. Clones were read by immunoSEQ multiplex PCR, and TCRdb kept only the in-frame ones, dropping some. The sample carries around 15,000 clones, around 80% recorded once. The data belong to a study of T cell repertoires in ileal Crohn's disease. The chain couples TRBV29-1 to TRBJ2-3; TRBD2 is a possible D gene (6 bases). This receptor was identified in an adult with Crohn's disease. Sequenced: ileal tissue. The CDR3 loop is CSVVKTWDSTDTQYF. In DNA, the CDR3 is TGCAGCGTTGTTAAGACCTGGGACTCCACAGATACGCAGTATTTT.